The 13 T cell receptor beta chains below come from one sample, sequenced in a study of T cells after posttransplantation cyclophosphamide. Control samples came 1 year after myeloablative marrow transplants with methotrexate plus calcineurin inhibitor. TCRdb keeps only in-frame clones here, not all; method: immunoSEQ multiplex PCR. Among about 24,000 clones listed, around 92% were seen once. Sequenced here: PBMCs, sampled after an allogeneic stem cell transplant with a calcineurin inhibitor and methotrexate. These TCRs come from a female patient between 50 and 60 years old who received an allogeneic stem cell transplant from an unrelated donor, was CMV-positive, and had chronic GVHD only. The T cells may partly be graft donor cells.

This clone was recorded a few times. The V and J genes are TRBV28 and TRBJ1-4, with no clear D. V was pared by 3 bases and J by 8 bases, with 10 bases between. This CDR3 has 13 residues. The germline CDR1 and CDR2 sequences are MDHEN and SYDVKM. DNA of the CDR3: TGTGCCAGCAGTTTTAGACTCTGGGAAAAACTGTTTTTT. Translating it yields CASSFRLWEKLFF.

The V gene is TRBV7-3, the J gene TRBJ2-1; D is ambiguous. Looked up from germline, CDR1 is SGHTA and CDR2 is FQGTGA. The CDR3 has 15 amino acids. V was pared by 2 bases and J by 2 bases, with 10 bases between. The CDR3 here is CASSLGSNPYNEQFF. The CDR3 coding sequence is TGTGCCAGCAGCTTAGGTTCTAACCCCTACAATGAGCAGTTCTTC.

This clone was counted a single time. The chain uses TRBV18 and TRBJ2-7; D is possibly TRBD2 (6 bases). The CDR3 covers 16 residues. Trimming took off 4 bases at V and 0 bases at J, with 16 bases between the two ends. Germline V gene lookup returns CDR1 KGHSH and CDR2 LQKENI. As DNA, the CDR3 is TGTGCCAGCTCACGGGGCCCCGGGACTTTCTCCTACGAGCAGTACTTC. This gives the protein CASSRGPGTFSYEQYF.

In this sample, this clone turned up once. The chain has TRBV7-9 and TRBJ2-6; TRBD1 aligns across 8 bases. The V gene's germline CDR1 is SEHNR and CDR2 FQNEAQ (reference sequence). Trimming took 5 bases from V and 2 from J; bases not matched to a gene: 14. CDR3 length equals 19 residues. CDR3 residues: CASSLRQGFSIAGANVLTF. For the CDR3, the DNA is TGTGCCAGCAGCCTACGACAGGGGTTCTCCATAGCTGGGGCCAACGTCCTGACTTTC.

This sequence joins TRBV2 and TRBJ2-3, with a possible D match to TRBD1 (5 bases). V lost 7 bases, J lost 0 bases, and 8 bases lay in between. The CDR3 consists of 13 residues. CDR1 is SNHLY, CDR2 FYNNEI, per germline. The CDR3 sequence is CASTGSSTDTQYF. The CDR3 nucleotides read TGTGCCAGCACAGGGTCTAGCACAGATACGCAGTATTTT.

CDR3 sequence (DNA): TGTGCCAGCGGGGACAGGGGGCGTGAAAAACTGTTTTTT. Amino acid sequence: CASGDRGREKLFF. The chain combines TRBV4-2 with TRBJ1-4; 12 bases are shared with TRBD1. V shed 8 bases, J shed 7 bases, and the junction held 2 bases outside the gene matches. There are 13 residues in the CDR3. Germline assignment: CDR1 LGHNA and CDR2 YNFKEQ.

The chain carries TRBV5-4 and TRBJ2-7, with D perhaps TRBD1 (6 bases). Germline V gene lookup returns CDR1 SGHNT and CDR2 YYREEE (reference sequence). Trimming cost V 4 bases and J 7 bases, with 18 bases left between them. This CDR3 has 14 residues. CDR3 in DNA: TGTGCCAGCAGCACCGACAGGTATACCATTGAGCAGTACTTC. Protein product: CASSTDRYTIEQYF.

The gene calls are TRBV29-1 and TRBJ1-1; D is perhaps TRBD1 (5 bases). CDR1 SQVTM and CDR2 ANQGSEA come from the germline V gene. V was clipped by 0 bases and J by 8 bases, with 10 bases between them. This CDR3 comprises 12 residues. The CDR3 bases are TGCAGCGTTGAAGATCAGGACAACGAAGCTTTCTTT. Translated, it gives CSVEDQDNEAFF.

Note on this clone: The junction departs from the called germline gene at one end, perhaps through a read error. The J gene is TRBJ1-3, the V gene TRBV7-2; the D gene is possibly TRBD1 (5 bases). CDR3 length: 14 amino acids. Germline V CDR1 and CDR2: SGHTA, FQGNSA. CDR3 DNA sequence: TGTGCCAGCAGCGGCAGGGTTTCTGAAAACACCATATATTTT. Translation gives CASSGRVSENTIYF. The full variable domain, its missing parts supplied by reference TRBV7-2 and TRBJ1-3, is GAGVSQSPSNKVTEKGKDVELRCDPISGHTALYWYRQSLGQGLEFLIYFQGNSAPDKSGLPSDRFSAERTGGSVSTLTIQRTQQEDSAVYLCASSGRVSENTIYFGEGSWLTVV.

The chain recombines TRBV19 with TRBJ1-2; 7 bases map to TRBD1. Trimming removed 5 bases from V and 7 bases from J; junction bases left unmatched: 16. CDR3 length equals 16 residues. Germline CDR1 and CDR2: LNHDA and SQIVND (reference sequence). The CDR3 DNA follows: TGTGCCAGTAGTGACGTACAGGGGCTGAAGTCACTTGGCTACACCTTC. It specifies CASSDVQGLKSLGYTF.

V and J are TRBV2 and TRBJ1-1; D unresolved. The V and J ends lost 8 bases and 1 base respectively, with 11 bases between them. The germline gives CDR1 SNHLY, CDR2 FYNNEI. This CDR3 spans 13 amino acids. CDR3 sequence (DNA): TGTGCCAGCCGAGTCGGAGCGAACACTGAAGCTTTCTTT. Translating it yields CASRVGANTEAFF.

The rearrangement joins TRBV29-1 to TRBJ1-1; TRBD1 is a possible D gene (6 bases). V was cut by 8 bases and J by 1 base, with 17 bases left in between. There are 14 residues in the CDR3. The germline V gene has CDR1 SQVTM and CDR2 ANQGSEA. CDR3 loop: CSSTSGGPNTEAFF. CDR3 DNA sequence: TGCAGCTCGACCTCGGGGGGCCCGAACACTGAAGCTTTCTTT.

This chain joins TRBV11-3 and TRBJ2-1; a possible D gene is TRBD2 (7 bases). V was shortened by 0 bases and J by 10 bases, with 13 bases between the two germline ends. CDR1 is SGHNT, CDR2 YENEEA, per germline. The CDR3 has 14 amino acids. The CDR3 spells CASSLDTGRAEQFF. The CDR3 DNA reads as TGTGCCAGCAGCTTAGACACAGGGAGGGCGGAGCAGTTCTTC. The whole variable domain, remainder taken from reference TRBV11-3 and TRBJ2-1, is EAGVVQSPRYKIIEKKQPVAFWCNPISGHNTLYWYLQNLGQGPELLIRYENEEAVDDSQLPKDRFSAERLKGVDSTLKIQPAELGDSAVYLCASSLDTGRAEQFFGPGTRLTVL.